The 23 T cell receptor beta chains below were found in one sample sequenced in a study of cytomegalovirus exposure and HLA in healthy donors. TCRdb's copy holds only in-frame clones and misses some; the assay was immunoSEQ multiplex PCR. This sample has about 120,000 clones, with 95% to 97% found just once. The sequencing input was PBMCs. The receptors come from a young man in good health and CMV-seronegative.

The chain joins TRBV9 to TRBJ2-1; tentative D call: TRBD1 (6 bases). The CDR3 is made up of 12 amino acids. Per the germline V gene, CDR1 is SGDLS and CDR2 is YYNGEE. Trimming took 1 base from V and 8 from J, leaving 7 bases between them. CDR3 coding DNA: TGTGCCAGCAGCGTATCAGGGGATGAGCAGTTCTTC. Amino acids: CASSVSGDEQFF.

The chain's CDR3 is CARDDRESGNTIYF. The DNA of the CDR3 is TGTGCCCGTGATGACAGGGAATCTGGAAACACCATATATTTT. The chain links TRBV21-1 to TRBJ1-3; TRBD1, as called in the table, went unchecked against the DNA. TRBV21-1 is a known pseudogene. The CDR3 loop spans 14 amino acids.

This rearrangement joins TRBV28 to TRBJ2-1, with 8 bases aligning to TRBD1. The junction had 9 bases not matched to a gene; V was cut back by 3 bases and J by 8 bases. There are 15 residues in the CDR3. The germline CDR1 and CDR2 sequences are MDHEN and SYDVKM. The CDR3 DNA sequence: TGTGCCAGCAGTTTCCGAGACAGGGGTTACTATGAGCAGTTCTTC. Translating gives CASSFRDRGYYEQFF.

This chain uses TRBV10-1 with TRBJ2-5, with TRBD2 matching over 7 bases. The length of the CDR3 is 16 residues. V shed 6 bases, J shed 1 base, and the junction held 11 bases outside the gene matches. The germline V gene has CDR1 WNHNN and CDR2 SYGVQD (reference sequence). This CDR3 is CASRKKVASGQETQYF. The CDR3, as DNA: TGCGCCAGCAGGAAAAAGGTCGCTAGCGGCCAAGAGACCCAGTACTTC.

The chain links TRBV4-1 to TRBJ2-1; 7 bases fit TRBD2. The CDR3 covers 15 residues. In germline, CDR1 is MGHRA, CDR2 YSYEKL. V shed 4 bases and J 3 bases; nucleotides not matched to a gene: 6. The CDR3 protein is CASSPRERDYNEQFF. The CDR3 DNA sequence: TGCGCCAGCAGCCCGCGGGAGAGGGACTACAATGAGCAGTTCTTC.

The V gene is TRBV6-6, the J gene TRBJ2-5; maybe TRBD1 (5 bases). The germline CDR1 and CDR2 sequences are MNHNY and SVGAGI (reference sequence). V gave up 2 bases and J gave up 4 bases, with 14 bases separating them. The CDR3 runs to 15 residues. The CDR3 reads CASSYGQGKGETQYF. The CDR3 bases are TGTGCCAGCAGTTACGGGCAGGGAAAGGGAGAGACCCAGTACTTC.

The J gene is TRBJ2-7, the V gene TRBV5-1; TRBD2 matches 8 bases. Germline V CDR1 and CDR2: SGHRS, YFSETQ. This CDR3 contains 13 residues. Trimming removed 0 bases from V and 6 bases from J; junction bases left unmatched: 2. This CDR3 reads CASSLEAGGEQYF. The CDR3 bases are TGCGCCAGCAGCTTGGAGGCGGGGGGCGAGCAGTACTTC. Supplemented by reference TRBV5-1 and TRBJ2-7, the full variable domain reads KAGVTQTPRYLIKTRGQQVTLSCSPISGHRSVSWYQQTPGQGLQFLFEYFSETQRNKGNFPGRFSGRQFSNSRSEMNVSTLELGDSALYLCASSLEAGGEQYFGPGTRLTVT.

V gene TRBV10-3 combines with J gene TRBJ1-5; 8 bases map to TRBD1. The CDR3 sequence is 15 residues long. The junction had 4 bases not matched to a gene; V was cut back by 1 base and J by 5 bases. Germline V lookup: CDR1 ENHRY, CDR2 SYGVKD. The CDR3 here is CAISEWGTGDQPQHF. Here the CDR3 DNA reads TGTGCCATCAGTGAGTGGGGGACAGGCGATCAGCCCCAGCATTTT.

The rearrangement joins TRBV5-1 to TRBJ1-2; no clear D. The V gene's germline CDR1 is SGHRS and CDR2 YFSETQ. The CDR3 spans 15 residues. V gave up 4 bases and J gave up 2 bases, with 15 bases separating them. The CDR3 nucleotides read TGCGCCAGCAGCATCCAAACCGGGTTCAACTATGGCTACACCTTC. Its protein product is CASSIQTGFNYGYTF.

V usage is TRBV4-3 and J usage is TRBJ2-7; tentatively, D is TRBD1 (6 bases). The CDR3 is 15 amino acids. Trimming cost V 4 bases and J 0 bases, with 13 bases left between them. The germline V gene has CDR1 LGHNA and CDR2 YSLEER. CDR3 sequence: CASSPGQGSSYEQYF. The CDR3 nucleotides are TGCGCCAGCAGCCCGGGACAAGGGAGCTCCTACGAGCAGTACTTC.

The V and J genes are TRBV7-3 and TRBJ2-4; D possibly corresponds to TRBD1 (6 bases). Germline assignment: CDR1 SGHTA and CDR2 FQGTGA. Trimming pared 5 bases from V and 9 bases from J, leaving 14 bases between. The CDR3 runs 13 residues. The CDR3 nucleotides are TGTGCCAGCAGCCAAGGGGGATCGGGCATTCAGTACTTC. This sequence encodes CASSQGGSGIQYF.

V is TRBV28 and J is TRBJ1-3; no clear D. The V and J ends lost 3 bases and 8 bases respectively, with 14 bases between them. Per the germline V gene, CDR1 is MDHEN and CDR2 is SYDVKM. The CDR3 spans 14 residues. The CDR3 loop is CASSFMADGYTIYF. In DNA form, the CDR3 reads TGTGCCAGCAGTTTTATGGCAGATGGTTACACCATATATTTT.

This chain connects TRBV5-1 to TRBJ2-7; TRBD2 matches at 7 bases. The germline gives CDR1 SGHRS, CDR2 YFSETQ. V dropped 4 bases and J dropped 7; count of bases not matched to a gene: 11. There are 14 residues in the CDR3. The chain's CDR3 is CASSPGTRAGEQYF. The CDR3 region has the DNA TGCGCCAGCAGCCCCGGGACCAGAGCGGGGGAGCAGTACTTC.

This chain joins TRBV12-1 and TRBJ1-4; whether TRBD1, the table's D call, matches the DNA was not checked. TRBV12-1 is labeled a pseudogene. This CDR3 contains 16 residues. CDR3 coding DNA: TGTGCCAGCAGAGGGGCACTGGGGCTGGCTAATGAAAAACTGTTTTTT. It codes for CASRGALGLANEKLFF.

This clone was found once. V gene TRBV27 combines with J gene TRBJ2-3; 14 nucleotides match TRBD2. This CDR3 contains 18 residues. From germline, CDR1 is MNHEY and CDR2 SMNVEV (reference sequence). J gave up 2 bases and V 6 bases, and 10 bases lay outside the gene matches. CDR3 sequence reads: CASSRTSGRRTDTDTQYF. CDR3 nucleotide sequence: TGTGCCAGCAGCAGGACTAGCGGGAGGCGCACGGACACAGATACGCAGTATTTT.

This rearrangement joins TRBV27 to TRBJ2-7; D is ambiguous. This CDR3 spans 14 amino acids. The germline V gene encodes CDR1 MNHEY and CDR2 SMNVEV (reference sequence). Trimming cost V 0 bases and J 3 bases, with 9 bases left between them. CDR3 DNA: TGTGCCAGCAGTTTATCCGGGTCTTTCTACGAGCAGTACTTC. As protein: CASSLSGSFYEQYF.

This chain uses TRBV11-3 with TRBJ2-7; 7 bases align to TRBD2. V lost 5 bases and J lost 2; bases outside the gene matches: 6. The CDR3 extends over 14 amino acids. CDR1 is SGHNT, CDR2 YENEEA, per germline. The CDR3: CASSPGGATYEQYF. The CDR3 nucleotides are TGTGCCAGCAGCCCGGGGGGAGCTACCTACGAGCAGTACTTC.

This clone turned up a few times. The chain has TRBV10-1 and TRBJ2-7; TRBD1 agrees at 8 bases. Germline V gene data show CDR1 as WNHNN and CDR2 as SYGVQD (reference sequence). V lost 7 bases and J lost 5; bases outside the gene matches: 13. The length of the CDR3 is 15 residues. The CDR3 nucleotides read TGCGCCAGCAAAACCCGAGGGACAGGCAGGCACGAGCAGTACTTC. Translation: CASKTRGTGRHEQYF.

The J gene is TRBJ2-1, the V gene TRBV10-2; the D gene is possibly TRBD2 (6 bases). Trimming left V 6 bases short and J 3 bases short, with 15 bases between. CDR1 and CDR2 from the germline V gene are WSHSY and SAAADI. The CDR3 runs 15 residues. DNA for the CDR3: TGCGCCAGCAGGGGGGGTGGTAACAGCTACAATGAGCAGTTCTTC. This gives the protein CASRGGGNSYNEQFF.

The chain carries TRBV9 and TRBJ2-3, with 7 bases fitting TRBD2. Germline lookup yields CDR1 SGDLS and CDR2 YYNGEE. There are 17 residues in the CDR3. V was pared by 1 base and J by 0 bases, with 8 bases of the junction left unmatched. The CDR3 here is CASSVPLSSGSTDTQYF. CDR3 sequence (DNA): TGTGCCAGCAGCGTACCTCTTTCTAGCGGTAGCACAGATACGCAGTATTTT.

The chain combines TRBV7-9 with TRBJ2-7; 10 bases align to TRBD1. Germline CDR1 and CDR2: SEHNR and FQNEAQ (reference sequence). J was trimmed by 7 bases and V by 6 bases; bases with no gene match: 9. CDR3 length: 14 residues. The chain's CDR3 is CASRPGTGVGEQYF. DNA for the CDR3: TGTGCCAGCAGACCCGGGACAGGGGTCGGGGAGCAGTACTTC.

The J gene is TRBJ1-5, the V gene TRBV7-9; 7 nucleotides align to TRBD1. The CDR3 is made up of 15 amino acids. The V segment lost 5 bases and the J segment 2 bases; nucleotides outside the gene matches: 6. Germline V CDR1 and CDR2: SEHNR, FQNEAQ (reference sequence). The CDR3 sequence is CASSPEGAGNQPQHF. The CDR3 region has the DNA TGTGCCAGCAGCCCAGAGGGGGCAGGCAATCAGCCCCAGCATTTT.

V usage is TRBV7-3 and J usage is TRBJ2-1; 11 bases agree with TRBD2. CDR1 SGHTA and CDR2 FQGTGA come from the germline V gene. The CDR3 length is 14 residues. V lost 5 bases and J lost 9; bases outside the gene matches: 6. The CDR3 DNA reads as TGTGCCAGCAGCCTCGGTACTAGCGGGAGTGAGCAGTTCTTC. It is translated as CASSLGTSGSEQFF.